This T cell receptor (beta chain) derives from a study of human T cells and chemical hapten exposure. Broader study findings: The immune response of these alopecia patients might not match healthy individuals'. TCRs at a frequency above 1 in 1000 stayed unchanged with DPC sensitization.

With respect to this clonotype: The antigen remains unidentified.

TCRdb called the RACE reads again in MiXCR, with one record for every CDR3 protein. The sample consists of 300,000 to 400,000 distinct CDR3 sequences, approximately 5.1% of them appearing once. Time point given: pre-sensitization, week 0. The treatment denotes: therapeutic diphenylcyclopropenone sensitization with weekly scalp DPC. The ends were cut back, 0 bases at V and 12 bases at J, with 12 bases in the middle. The germline V gene encodes CDR1 MGHRA and CDR2 YSYEKL. The CDR3 runs 14 residues. This TCR derives from a woman between 50 and 59 years old with alopecia areata. Some clones in this sample may be carry-over from other donors' samples. The genes are TRBV4-1 and TRBJ2-6; D gene ambiguous. The specimen comprised whole blood, sampled in connection with sensitization to the hapten diphenylcyclopropenone (DPC). CDR3 region: CASSQDARWSVLTF. The CDR3 DNA reads TGCGCCAGCAGCCAAGATGCCCGCTGGAGCGTCCTGACTTTC.